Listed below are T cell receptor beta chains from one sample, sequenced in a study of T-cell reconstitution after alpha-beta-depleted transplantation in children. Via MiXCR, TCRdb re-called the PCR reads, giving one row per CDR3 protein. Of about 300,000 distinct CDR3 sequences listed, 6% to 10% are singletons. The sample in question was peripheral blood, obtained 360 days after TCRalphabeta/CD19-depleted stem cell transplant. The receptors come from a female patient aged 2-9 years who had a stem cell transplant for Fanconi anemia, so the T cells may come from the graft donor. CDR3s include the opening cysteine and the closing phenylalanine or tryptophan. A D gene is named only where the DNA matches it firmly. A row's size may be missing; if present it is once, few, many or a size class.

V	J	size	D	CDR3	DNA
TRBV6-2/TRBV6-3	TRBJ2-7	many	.	CASNGGTIYEQYF	TGTGCCAGCAATGGCGGGACAATCTACGAGCAGTACTTC
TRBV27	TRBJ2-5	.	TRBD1	CASSWQTGVGETQYF	TGTGCCAGCAGTTGGCAGACAGGGGTAGGGGAGACCCAGTACTTC
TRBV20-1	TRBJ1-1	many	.	CSAVWDGGTEAFF	TGCAGTGCCGTTTGGGACGGCGGCACTGAAGCTTTCTTT
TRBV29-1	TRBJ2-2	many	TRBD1	CSVGTGRYTGELFF	TGCAGCGTGGGGACAGGTCGATACACCGGGGAGCTGTTTTTT
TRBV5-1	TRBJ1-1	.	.	CASSPGPLNTEAFF	TGCGCCAGCAGCCCGGGACCGTTGAACACTGAAGCTTTCTTT
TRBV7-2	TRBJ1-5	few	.	CASSLGMGQPQHF	TGTGCCAGCAGCCTCGGGATGGGCCAGCCCCAGCATTTT
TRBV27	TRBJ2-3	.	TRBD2	CATSLLAGGRNTQYF	TGTGCCACCAGTCTACTAGCGGGAGGAAGAAACACGCAGTATTTT
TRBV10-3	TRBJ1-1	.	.	CAIRGRGTEAFF	TGTGCCATACGAGGGCGAGGCACTGAAGCTTTCTTT
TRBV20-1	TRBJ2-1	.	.	CSALGGSSYNEQFF	TGCAGTGCCTTGGGGGGTAGCTCCTACAATGAGCAGTTCTTC
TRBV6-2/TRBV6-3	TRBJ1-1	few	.	CASSYGWPGTNTEAFF	TGTGCCAGCAGTTACGGGTGGCCGGGGACGAACACTGAAGCTTTCTTT
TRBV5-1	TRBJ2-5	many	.	CASRAWETQYF	TGCGCCAGCCGAGCGTGGGAGACCCAGTACTTC
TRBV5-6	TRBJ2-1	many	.	CASSSSGPLADEQFF	TGTGCCAGCAGCTCCTCGGGACCCCTAGCCGATGAGCAGTTCTTC
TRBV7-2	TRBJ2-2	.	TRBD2	CASSRTRGLGELFF	TGTGCCAGCAGCCGGACTAGAGGGCTCGGGGAGCTGTTTTTT
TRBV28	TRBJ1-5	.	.	CASSFLSQESQPQHF	TGTGCCAGCAGTTTTCTTTCACAGGAAAGTCAGCCCCAGCATTTT
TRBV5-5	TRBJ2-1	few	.	CATSGGGYNEQFF	TGTGCCACCTCAGGGGGGGGCTACAATGAGCAGTTCTTC
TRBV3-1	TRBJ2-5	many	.	CASSQDAGLETQYF	TGTGCCAGCAGCCAAGACGCAGGCCTCGAGACCCAGTACTTC
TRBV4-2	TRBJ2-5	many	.	CASSQVRVETQYF	TGTGCCAGCAGCCAAGTCAGGGTAGAGACCCAGTACTTC
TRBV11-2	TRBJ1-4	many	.	CASSLEAGTSTNEKLFF	TGTGCCAGCAGCTTAGAGGCAGGGACCTCAACTAATGAAAAACTGTTTTTT
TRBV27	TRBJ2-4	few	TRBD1	CASSLRTGGFVKNIQYF	TGTGCCAGCAGTTTACGGACAGGGGGTTTTGTCAAAAACATTCAGTACTTC
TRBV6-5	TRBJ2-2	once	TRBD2	CASSYSGTRHTGELFF	TGTGCCAGCAGTTACTCGGGGACTAGGCACACCGGGGAGCTGTTTTTT
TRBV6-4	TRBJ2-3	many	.	CASSDSGGSTDTQYF	TGTGCCAGCAGTGACTCGGGCGGGAGCACAGATACGCAGTATTTT
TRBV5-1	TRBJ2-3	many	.	CASSLGKGATQYF	TGCGCCAGCAGCTTGGGGAAAGGGGCGACGCAGTATTTT
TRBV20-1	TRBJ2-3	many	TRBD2	CSARGPGTSGGTSTDTQYF	TGCAGTGCTAGAGGCCCTGGGACTAGCGGGGGGACTAGCACAGATACGCAGTATTTT
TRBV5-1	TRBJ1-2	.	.	CASSPLGGIGYTF	TGCGCCAGCAGCCCATTGGGGGGAATTGGCTACACCTTC
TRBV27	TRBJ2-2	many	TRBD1	CASSFGQAGELFF	TGTGCCAGCAGTTTTGGACAGGCCGGGGAGCTGTTTTTT
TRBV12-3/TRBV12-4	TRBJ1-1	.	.	CASSLLSPESWSTEAFF	TGTGCCAGCAGCCTTTTAAGCCCGGAGAGCTGGAGCACTGAAGCTTTCTTT
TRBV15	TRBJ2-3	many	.	CATSRGEGEDTQYF	TGTGCCACCAGCAGAGGGGAAGGGGAAGATACGCAGTATTTT
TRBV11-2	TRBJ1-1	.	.	CASSLFRTDITPF	TGTGCCAGCAGCTTATTTAGGACCGACATCACTCCCTTT
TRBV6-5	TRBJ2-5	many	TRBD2	CASSYLGGRAWETQYF	TGTGCCAGCAGTTACTTAGGCGGGAGGGCCTGGGAGACCCAGTACTTC
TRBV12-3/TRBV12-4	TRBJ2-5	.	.	CASSSTSRGTQYF	TGTGCCAGCAGTTCAACCTCCCGGGGGACCCAGTACTTC
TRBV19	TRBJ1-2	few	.	CASEGDGYTF	TGTGCCAGTGAGGGGGATGGCTACACCTTC
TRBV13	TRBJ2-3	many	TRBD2	CASSHGLIQREVTSRSTDTQYF	TGTGCCAGCAGCCACGGACTTATCCAGCGGGAGGTAACGAGTAGGAGCACAGATACGCAGTATTTT
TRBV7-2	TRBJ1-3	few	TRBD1	CASSPRTGGNTIYF	TGTGCCAGCAGCCCGAGGACAGGAGGAAACACCATATATTTT
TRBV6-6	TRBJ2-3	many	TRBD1	CASSYETGPPYTQYF	TGTGCCAGCAGTTACGAGACAGGGCCACCATATACGCAGTATTTT
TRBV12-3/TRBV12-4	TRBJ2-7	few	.	CASSLGTLISYEQYF	TGTGCCAGCAGTTTGGGGACTCTTATCTCCTACGAGCAGTACTTC
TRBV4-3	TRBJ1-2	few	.	CASSHSGWGEEYTF	TGCGCCAGCAGCCACTCAGGTTGGGGTGAGGAGTACACCTTC
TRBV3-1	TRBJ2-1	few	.	CASSLYWGNNNEQFF	TGTGCCAGCAGCCTTTACTGGGGGAATAACAATGAGCAGTTCTTC
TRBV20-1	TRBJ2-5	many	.	CSASHESVWEETQYF	TGCAGTGCTAGCCATGAAAGTGTGTGGGAAGAGACCCAGTACTTC
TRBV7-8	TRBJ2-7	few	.	CASSLVPGRRSYEQYF	TGTGCCAGCAGCTTAGTTCCCGGGAGACGATCCTACGAGCAGTACTTC
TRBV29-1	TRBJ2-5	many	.	CSTSRGQETQYF	TGCAGCACCTCCAGGGGCCAAGAGACCCAGTACTTC
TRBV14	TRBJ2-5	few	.	CASSQDRLETQYF	TGTGCCAGCAGCCAAGATCGGTTAGAGACCCAGTACTTC
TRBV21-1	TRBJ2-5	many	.	CASSLLKETQYF	TGTGCCAGCAGCCTACTGAAAGAGACCCAGTACTTC
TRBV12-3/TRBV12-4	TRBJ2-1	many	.	CASSHGAYNEQFF	TGTGCCAGCAGCCACGGGGCCTACAATGAGCAGTTCTTC
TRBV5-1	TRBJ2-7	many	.	CASRQGGYEQYF	TGCGCCAGCAGGCAGGGGGGGTACGAGCAGTACTTC